This TCR beta chain originates from a study of neurological immune-mediated disorders. 2 million unsorted PBMCs were stored in RNAlater at -80 °C before RNA extraction. Trimming removed 4 bases from V and 4 bases from J, with 16 bases in between. CDR1 is KGHSH and CDR2 is LQKENI in the germline V gene. The CDR3 runs 16 residues. As for the cDNA, it was generated by 5'RACE with 10-nucleotide random UMIs. Over 170 million TCR-beta sequences (from 15-18 subjects) were yielded by each sequencing run. MiXCR, run by TCRdb on the 5' RACE reads, gives a single entry per CDR3 protein. The sample shows under 75,000 distinct CDR3 sequences, around 3.4% of them seen only once. This clonotype was seen ten or more times. The antigen is undetermined. Study outcomes and limitations: The greatest TCR clonal expansion occurred in HTLV-1-associated myelopathy and the least in multiple sclerosis, which fell below healthy controls.

This TCR was sampled from an older woman with multiple sclerosis. The specimen sequenced was PBMCs. The chain employs TRBV18 and TRBJ2-2; possibly TRBD1 for D (6 bases). CDR3 region: CASSRPGVGGTGELFF. Written as DNA, the CDR3 is TGTGCCAGCTCACGACCAGGGGTTGGAGGCACCGGGGAGCTGTTTTTT.